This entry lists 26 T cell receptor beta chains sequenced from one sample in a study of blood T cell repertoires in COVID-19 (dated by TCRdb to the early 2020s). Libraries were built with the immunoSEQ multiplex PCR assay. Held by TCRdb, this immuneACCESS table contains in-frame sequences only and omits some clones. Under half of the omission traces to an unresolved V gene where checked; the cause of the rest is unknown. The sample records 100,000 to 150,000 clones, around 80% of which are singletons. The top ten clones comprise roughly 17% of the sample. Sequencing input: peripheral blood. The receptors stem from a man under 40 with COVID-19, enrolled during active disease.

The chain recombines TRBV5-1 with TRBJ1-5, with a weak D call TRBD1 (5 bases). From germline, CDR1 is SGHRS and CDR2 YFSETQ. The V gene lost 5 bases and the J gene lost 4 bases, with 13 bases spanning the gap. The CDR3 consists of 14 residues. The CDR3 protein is CASSPRGPNQPQHF. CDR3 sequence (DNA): TGCGCCAGCAGTCCGCGGGGCCCGAATCAGCCCCAGCATTTT.

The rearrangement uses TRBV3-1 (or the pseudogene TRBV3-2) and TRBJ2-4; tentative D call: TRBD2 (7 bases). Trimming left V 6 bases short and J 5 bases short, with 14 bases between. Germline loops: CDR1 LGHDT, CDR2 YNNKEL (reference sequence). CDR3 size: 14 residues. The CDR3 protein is CASRRLGGENIQYF. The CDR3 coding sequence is TGTGCCAGCAGGCGACTAGGGGGGGAAAACATTCAGTACTTC.

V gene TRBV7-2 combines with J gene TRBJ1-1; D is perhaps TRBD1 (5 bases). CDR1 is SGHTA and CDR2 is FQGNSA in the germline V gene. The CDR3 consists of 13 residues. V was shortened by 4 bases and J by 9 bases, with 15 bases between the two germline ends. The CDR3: CASSSQGEVKAFF. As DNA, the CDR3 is TGTGCCAGCAGCTCACAAGGGGAGGTCAAAGCTTTCTTT.

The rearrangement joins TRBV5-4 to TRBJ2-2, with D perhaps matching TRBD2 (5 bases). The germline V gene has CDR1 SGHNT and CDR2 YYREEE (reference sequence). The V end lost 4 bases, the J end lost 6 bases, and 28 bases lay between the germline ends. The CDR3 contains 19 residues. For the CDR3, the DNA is TGTGCCAGCAGCGAGGAAACGGGTTCTCCGGGGATTGGGGCCGGGGAGCTGTTTTTT. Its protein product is CASSEETGSPGIGAGELFF.

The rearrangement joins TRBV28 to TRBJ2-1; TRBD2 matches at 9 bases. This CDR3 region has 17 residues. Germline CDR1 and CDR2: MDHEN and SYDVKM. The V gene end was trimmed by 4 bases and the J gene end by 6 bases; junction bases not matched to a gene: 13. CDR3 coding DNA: TGTGCCAGCAGTTCCTCTCGGTCTTTGCGGGGGGGCAATGAGCAGTTCTTC. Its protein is CASSSSRSLRGGNEQFF.

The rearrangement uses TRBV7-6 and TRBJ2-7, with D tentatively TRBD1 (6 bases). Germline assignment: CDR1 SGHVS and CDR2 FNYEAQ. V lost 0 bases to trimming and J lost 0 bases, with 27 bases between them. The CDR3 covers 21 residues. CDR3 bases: TGTGCCAGCAGCTTAGCACCAGGGGATTACTCAATCGCGGTCCCCTCCTACGAGCAGTACTTC. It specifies CASSLAPGDYSIAVPSYEQYF.

The CDR3 here is CASSGLTGLGTEAFF. The CDR3 DNA reads TGTGCCAGCAGCGGACTGACAGGGTTGGGAACTGAAGCTTTCTTT. The chain is built from TRBV11-3 and TRBJ1-1; TRBD1 matches at 7 bases. The CDR3 length is 15 residues. Germline lookup yields CDR1 SGHNT and CDR2 YENEEA. J was trimmed by 5 bases and V by 5 bases; bases with no gene match: 11.

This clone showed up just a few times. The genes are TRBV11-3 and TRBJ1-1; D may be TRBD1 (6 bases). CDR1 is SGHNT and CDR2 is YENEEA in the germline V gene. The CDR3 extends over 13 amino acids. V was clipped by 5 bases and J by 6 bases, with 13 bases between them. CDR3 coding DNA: TGTGCCAGCAGCCTGTACAGGGTGGCTGAAGCTTTCTTT. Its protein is CASSLYRVAEAFF. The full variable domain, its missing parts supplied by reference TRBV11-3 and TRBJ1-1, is EAGVVQSPRYKIIEKKQPVAFWCNPISGHNTLYWYLQNLGQGPELLIRYENEEAVDDSQLPKDRFSAERLKGVDSTLKIQPAELGDSAVYLCASSLYRVAEAFFGQGTRLTVV.

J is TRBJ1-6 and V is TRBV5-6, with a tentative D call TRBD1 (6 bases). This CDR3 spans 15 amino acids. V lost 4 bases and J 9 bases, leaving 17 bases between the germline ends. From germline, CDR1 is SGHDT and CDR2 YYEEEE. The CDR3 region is CASSRSRGASSPLHF. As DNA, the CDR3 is TGTGCCAGCAGCCGGAGTCGGGGGGCGTCTTCACCCCTCCACTTT.

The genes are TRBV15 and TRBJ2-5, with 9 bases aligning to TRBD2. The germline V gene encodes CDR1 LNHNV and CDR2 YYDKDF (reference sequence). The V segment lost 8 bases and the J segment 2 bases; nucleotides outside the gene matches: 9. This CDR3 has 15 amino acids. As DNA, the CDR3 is TGTGCCACCGCACCGGGACTAGCCATTCAAGAGACCCAGTACTTC. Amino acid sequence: CATAPGLAIQETQYF.

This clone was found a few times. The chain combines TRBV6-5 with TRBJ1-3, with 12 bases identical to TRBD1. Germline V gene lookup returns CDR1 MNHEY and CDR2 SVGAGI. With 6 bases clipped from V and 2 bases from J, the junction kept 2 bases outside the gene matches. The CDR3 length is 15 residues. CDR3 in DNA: TGTGCCAGCAGCCGGGACAGGGGGCCTGGAAACACCATATATTTT. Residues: CASSRDRGPGNTIYF.

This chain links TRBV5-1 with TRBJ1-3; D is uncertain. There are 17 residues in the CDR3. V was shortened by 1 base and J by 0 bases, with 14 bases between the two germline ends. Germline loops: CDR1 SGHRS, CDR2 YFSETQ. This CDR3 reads CASSLRRAGSSGNTIYF. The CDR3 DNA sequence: TGCGCCAGCAGCTTGCGGAGGGCCGGCAGCTCTGGAAACACCATATATTTT.

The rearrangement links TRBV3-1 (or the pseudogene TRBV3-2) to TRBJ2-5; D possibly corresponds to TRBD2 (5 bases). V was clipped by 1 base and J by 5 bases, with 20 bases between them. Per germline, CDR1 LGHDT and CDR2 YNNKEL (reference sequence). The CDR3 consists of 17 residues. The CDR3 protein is CASSQVFVSSGSETQYF. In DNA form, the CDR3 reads TGTGCCAGCAGCCAAGTATTCGTCTCCTCGGGGTCGGAGACCCAGTACTTC.

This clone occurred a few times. The DNA of the CDR3 is TGTGCCAGCAGCCGACCTACAGGGGGATATCAGCCCCAGCATTTT. Protein product: CASSRPTGGYQPQHF. V gene TRBV6-6 combines with J gene TRBJ1-5, with 8 bases identical to TRBD1. Looked up from germline, CDR1 is MNHNY and CDR2 is SVGAGI (reference sequence). Unmatched junction bases numbered 9, after V lost 6 bases and J lost 5 bases. The CDR3 runs to 15 residues.

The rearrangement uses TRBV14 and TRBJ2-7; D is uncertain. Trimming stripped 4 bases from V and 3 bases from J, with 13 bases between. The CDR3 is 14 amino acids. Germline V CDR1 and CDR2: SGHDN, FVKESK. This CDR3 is CASSLLPRYYEQYF. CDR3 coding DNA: TGTGCCAGCAGCCTACTGCCTCGCTACTACGAGCAGTACTTC.

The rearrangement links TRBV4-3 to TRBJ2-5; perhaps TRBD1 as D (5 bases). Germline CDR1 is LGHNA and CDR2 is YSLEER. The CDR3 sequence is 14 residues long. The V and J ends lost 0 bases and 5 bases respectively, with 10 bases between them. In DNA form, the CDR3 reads TGCGCCAGCAGCCAAGAGTCAGGGTCGGAGACCCAGTACTTC. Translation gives CASSQESGSETQYF.

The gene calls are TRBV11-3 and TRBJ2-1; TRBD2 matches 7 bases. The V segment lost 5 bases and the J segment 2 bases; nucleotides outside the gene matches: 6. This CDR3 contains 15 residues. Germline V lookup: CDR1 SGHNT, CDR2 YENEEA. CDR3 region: CASSRGRRAYNEQFF. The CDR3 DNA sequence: TGTGCCAGCAGCCGCGGGAGAAGGGCCTACAATGAGCAGTTCTTC.

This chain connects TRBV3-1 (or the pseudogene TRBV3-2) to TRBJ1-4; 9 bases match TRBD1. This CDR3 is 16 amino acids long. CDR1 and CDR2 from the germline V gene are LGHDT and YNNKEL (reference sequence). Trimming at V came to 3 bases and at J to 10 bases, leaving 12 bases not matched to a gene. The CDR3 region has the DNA TGTGCCAGCAGCCAGGAAACAGGGGGCGTACTAGGAAAACTGTTTTTT. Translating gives CASSQETGGVLGKLFF.

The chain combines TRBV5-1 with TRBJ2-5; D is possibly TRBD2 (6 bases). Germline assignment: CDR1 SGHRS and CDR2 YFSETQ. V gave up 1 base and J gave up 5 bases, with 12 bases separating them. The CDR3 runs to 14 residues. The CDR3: CASSLSGAYETQYF. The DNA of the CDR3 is TGCGCCAGCAGCTTGTCGGGAGCGTACGAGACCCAGTACTTC.

DNA of the CDR3: TGTGCCAGCAGCCTCGAGGGCGGGAGCTACGAGCAGTACTTC. Translation: CASSLEGGSYEQYF. The rearrangement joins TRBV3-1 (or the pseudogene TRBV3-2) to TRBJ2-7, with 7 bases aligning to TRBD2. This CDR3 has 14 residues. Trimming took 4 bases from V and 3 from J; bases not matched to a gene: 6. Per the germline V gene, CDR1 is LGHDT and CDR2 is YNNKEL (reference sequence).

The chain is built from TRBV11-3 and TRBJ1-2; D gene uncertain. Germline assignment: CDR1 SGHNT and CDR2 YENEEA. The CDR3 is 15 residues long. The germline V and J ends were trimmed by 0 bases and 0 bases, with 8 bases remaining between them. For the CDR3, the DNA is TGTGCCAGCAGCTTAGATAGCGGGGCTAACTATGGCTACACCTTC. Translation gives CASSLDSGANYGYTF.

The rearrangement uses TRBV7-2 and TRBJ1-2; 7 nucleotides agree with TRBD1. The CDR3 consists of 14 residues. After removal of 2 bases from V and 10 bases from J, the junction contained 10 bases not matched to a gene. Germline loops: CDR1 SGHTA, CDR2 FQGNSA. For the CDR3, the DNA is TGTGCCAGCAGCTTAAACACAGGGGTAGGAGACTACACCTTC. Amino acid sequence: CASSLNTGVGDYTF. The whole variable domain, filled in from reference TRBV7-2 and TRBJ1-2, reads GAGVSQSPSNKVTEKGKDVELRCDPISGHTALYWYRQSLGQGLEFLIYFQGNSAPDKSGLPSDRFSAERTGGSVSTLTIQRTQQEDSAVYLCASSLNTGVGDYTFGSGTRLTVV.

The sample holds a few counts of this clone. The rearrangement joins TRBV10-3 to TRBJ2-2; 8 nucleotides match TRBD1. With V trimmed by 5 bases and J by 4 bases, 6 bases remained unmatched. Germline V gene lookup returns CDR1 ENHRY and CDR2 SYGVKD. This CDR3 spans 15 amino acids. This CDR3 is CAISLTGGRTGELFF. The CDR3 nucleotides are TGTGCCATCAGTTTAACAGGGGGACGCACCGGGGAGCTGTTTTTT.

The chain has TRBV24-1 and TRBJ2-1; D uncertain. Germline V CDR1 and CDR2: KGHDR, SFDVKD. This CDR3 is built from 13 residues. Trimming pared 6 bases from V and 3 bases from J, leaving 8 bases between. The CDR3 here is CATSNTGYNEQFF. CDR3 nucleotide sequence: TGTGCCACCAGTAATACGGGCTACAATGAGCAGTTCTTC.

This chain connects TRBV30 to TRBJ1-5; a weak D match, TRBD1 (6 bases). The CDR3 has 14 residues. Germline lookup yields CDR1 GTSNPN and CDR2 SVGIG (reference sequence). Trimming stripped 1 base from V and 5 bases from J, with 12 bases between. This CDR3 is CAWSGGGGYQPQHF. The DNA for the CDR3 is TGTGCCTGGAGTGGAGGGGGTGGGTATCAGCCCCAGCATTTT.

The CDR3 loop reads CASSLYSGNQETQYF. The CDR3 DNA is TGTGCCAGCAGTTTGTATAGCGGCAACCAAGAGACCCAGTACTTC. The chain links TRBV27 to TRBJ2-5; perhaps TRBD2 as D (6 bases). V was trimmed by 3 bases and J by 0 bases, leaving 11 bases between them. Germline assignment: CDR1 MNHEY and CDR2 SMNVEV (reference sequence). The CDR3 covers 15 residues.